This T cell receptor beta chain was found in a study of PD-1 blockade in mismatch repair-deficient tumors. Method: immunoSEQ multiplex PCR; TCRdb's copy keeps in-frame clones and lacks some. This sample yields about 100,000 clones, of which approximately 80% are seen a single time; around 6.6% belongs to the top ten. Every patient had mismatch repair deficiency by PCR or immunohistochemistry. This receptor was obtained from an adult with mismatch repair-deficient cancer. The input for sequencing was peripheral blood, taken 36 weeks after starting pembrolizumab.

CDR3 protein: CASSFGLAGSTDTQYF. In nucleotides, the CDR3 is TGTGCCAGCAGTTTTGGACTAGCGGGGAGCACAGATACGCAGTATTTT. The gene calls are TRBV27 and TRBJ2-3, with TRBD2 identical over 12 bases. This CDR3 region has 16 residues. Germline V lookup: CDR1 MNHEY, CDR2 SMNVEV (reference sequence). V was pared by 3 bases and J by 0 bases, with 1 base of the junction left unmatched.